This record concerns one T cell receptor beta chain sequence. Its antigen is not known. Terminally differentiated effector memory CD45RA+ cells were excluded by CCR7 positive selection of CD45RO-negative cells. Each of the donors was a healthy adult who was HIV-negative and had not had a recent acute infection or vaccination. The sample comes from a study of shared clonotypes between healthy human individuals. Study conclusions and caveats: Blood was the sole source, and tissue repertoires probably differ. A handful of donors held about 5% of naive CD4 clonotypes in common. In general, naive subsets displayed greater estimated richness than memory subsets did.

The assay was immunoSEQ multiplex PCR, and TCRdb's table has in-frame clones only and misses some. This sample carries nearly 600,000 clones, roughly 95% of them seen once, and the ten largest clones take 0.1% to 0.11%. V was cut by 4 bases and J by 8 bases, with 15 bases left in between. This CDR3 has 14 amino acids. In germline, CDR1 is PRHDT, CDR2 FYEKMQ (reference sequence). Source material: naive CD8+ T cells sorted from blood. This TCR was recovered from a woman under 40 in good health. The chain uses TRBV13 and TRBJ2-1; D possibly uses TRBD1 or TRBD2 (5 bases each). The CDR3 loop is CASSSGTSRDEQFF. The CDR3 DNA is TGTGCCAGCAGCTCCGGGACGTCTAGGGATGAGCAGTTCTTC. Based on the CDR3 plus reference TRBV13 and TRBJ2-1, the full variable domain is AAGVIQSPRHLIKEKRETATLKCYPIPRHDTVYWYQQGPGQDPQFLISFYEKMQSDKGSIPDRFSAQQFSDYHSELNMSSLELGDSALYFCASSSGTSRDEQFFGPGTRLTVL.